The present T cell receptor (beta chain) was sequenced within a study of cytomegalovirus exposure and HLA in healthy donors. The protocol was immunoSEQ multiplex PCR, while the TCRdb copy is restricted to in-frame clones and leaves out a portion. The data show 150,000 or so clones, 84% seen once. Comments on this clone: Its target is not known.

This CDR3 comprises 11 residues. V lost 3 bases and J 10 bases, leaving 7 bases between the germline ends. Germline V CDR1 and CDR2: ENHRY, SYGVKD. Donors were drawn from the approximately 110-subject validation cohort, separate from the approximately 700-subject first cohort. Findings and limits, study-wide: The listing of some 170 TCR beta chains classed them as cytomegalovirus-associated. According to a subsequent analysis, TCR clusters from the first cohort were inclined to appear together in the 120 validation repertoires.

Sequencing was performed on PBMCs. The sequence was collected from a young man in good health and CMV-seropositive. The chain is built from TRBV10-3 and TRBJ2-1; D is perhaps TRBD2 (5 bases). DNA of the CDR3: TGTGCCATCAGTGATAGGGAGGAGCAGTTCTTC. Its protein product is CAISDREEQFF.